The 18 T cell receptor beta chains reported below all come from one sample, sequenced in a study of shared clonotypes between healthy human individuals. Profiling relied on immunoSEQ multiplex PCR, and the TCRdb table lists in-frame clones only, not all of them. The top ten hold about 0.13% of the sample, which has 2 million to 2.5 million clones, roughly 95% seen once. Sequenced material: naive CD4+ T cells sorted from blood. Regarding subset: CD45RA+ positively selected. The receptors come from a man between 18 and 35 years old in good health.

V and J are TRBV25-1 and TRBJ1-4; D gene ambiguous. V was trimmed by 0 bases and J by 4 bases, leaving 15 bases between them. This CDR3 comprises 17 residues. CDR1 MGHDK and CDR2 SYGVNS come from the germline V gene. CDR3 nucleotide sequence: TGTGCCAGCAGTGAATATGGTCGCGGCGGCCTTAATGAAAAACTGTTTTTT. Encoded protein: CASSEYGRGGLNEKLFF.

This chain links TRBV7-9 with TRBJ2-5, with TRBD1 matching 7 bases. This CDR3 region has 13 residues. V was pared by 5 bases and J by 4 bases, with 4 bases of the junction left unmatched. Germline V gene lookup returns CDR1 SEHNR and CDR2 FQNEAQ (reference sequence). The CDR3 sequence: CASSTDRAETQYF. The DNA of the CDR3 is TGTGCCAGCAGCACAGACAGGGCAGAGACCCAGTACTTC.

The chain combines TRBV11-3 with TRBJ2-5, with TRBD1 identical over 9 bases. The J segment lost 5 bases and the V segment lost 3 bases, leaving 7 bases of the junction unmatched. Looked up from germline, CDR1 is SGHNT and CDR2 is YENEEA. There are 15 residues in the CDR3. Written as DNA, the CDR3 is TGTGCCAGCAGCTTTCCACAGGGGGCTAGGGAGACCCAGTACTTC. This sequence encodes CASSFPQGARETQYF. The whole variable domain, filled in from reference TRBV11-3 and TRBJ2-5, reads EAGVVQSPRYKIIEKKQPVAFWCNPISGHNTLYWYLQNLGQGPELLIRYENEEAVDDSQLPKDRFSAERLKGVDSTLKIQPAELGDSAVYLCASSFPQGARETQYFGPGTRLLVL.

The CDR3 loop reads CASSEAGHQPQHF. DNA of the CDR3: TGTGCCAGCAGTGAAGCTGGGCATCAGCCCCAGCATTTT. J is TRBJ1-5 and V is TRBV6-1; the D is unclear. Trimming left V 0 bases short and J 5 bases short, with 5 bases between. From germline, CDR1 is MNHNS and CDR2 SASEGT. The CDR3 consists of 13 residues.

This chain uses TRBV9 with TRBJ1-1; possible D gene TRBD1, 6 bases. V was pared by 2 bases and J by 1 base, with 15 bases between. CDR3 length: 16 residues. Germline V CDR1 and CDR2: SGDLS, YYNGEE. The CDR3 DNA reads TGTGCCAGCAGCGTCGGGTCCGGACAGCCGAACACTGAAGCTTTCTTT. Encoded protein: CASSVGSGQPNTEAFF.

V is TRBV5-4 and J is TRBJ2-3; 12 positions agree with TRBD2. This CDR3 spans 16 amino acids. J was trimmed by 4 bases and V by 4 bases; bases with no gene match: 7. CDR1 is SGHNT, CDR2 YYREEE, per germline (reference sequence). This CDR3 is CASSLPGLAGSDTQYF. CDR3 bases: TGTGCCAGCAGCCTACCCGGACTAGCGGGGTCAGATACGCAGTATTTT. Full variable domain (remainder filled in from reference TRBV5-4 and TRBJ2-3): ETGVTQSPTHLIKTRGQQVTLRCSSQSGHNTVSWYQQALGQGPQFIFQYYREEENGRGNFPPRFSGLQFPNYSSELNVNALELDDSALYLCASSLPGLAGSDTQYFGPGTRLTVL.

In its sample, this clone was seen once. The chain is built from TRBV27 and TRBJ1-6; the D is unclear. The germline V gene encodes CDR1 MNHEY and CDR2 SMNVEV (reference sequence). With 4 bases removed from V and 9 bases from J, the gap between germline ends came to 13 bases. This CDR3 has 14 residues. The CDR3 nucleotides read TGTGCCAGCAGTTGGCAGGTTTCCAGTTCACCCCTCCACTTT. It is translated as CASSWQVSSSPLHF.

The chain has TRBV28 and TRBJ1-2, with TRBD1 as a possible D gene (5 bases). The CDR3 is made up of 14 amino acids. Germline V gene sequence: CDR1 MDHEN, CDR2 SYDVKM. The germline V and J ends were trimmed by 3 bases and 4 bases, with 12 bases remaining between them. The CDR3 loop reads CASSLGQRVYGYTF. CDR3 in DNA: TGTGCCAGCAGTTTGGGGCAACGGGTCTATGGCTACACCTTC.

Remarks on this clone: Other DNA sequences in this specimen translate into the identical CDR3. The chain couples TRBV9 to TRBJ2-5; no clear D. With 0 bases removed from V and 3 bases from J, the gap between germline ends came to 6 bases. From germline, CDR1 is SGDLS and CDR2 YYNGEE. The length of the CDR3 is 13 residues. The CDR3 loop is CASSVGLEETQYF. Here the CDR3 DNA reads TGTGCCAGCAGCGTAGGACTGGAAGAGACCCAGTACTTC.

The chain carries TRBV5-1 and TRBJ1-3; D may be TRBD1 (6 bases). Germline CDR1 reads SGHRS; CDR2 reads YFSETQ. CDR3 size: 16 residues. With 0 bases removed from V and 2 bases from J, the gap between germline ends came to 12 bases. The DNA for the CDR3 is TGCGCCAGCAGCTTGGCCATAACAGGGACTGGAAACACCATATATTTT. Translating gives CASSLAITGTGNTIYF.

This clone was picked up one time. The V call is TRBV7-9, the J call TRBJ2-3; 9 bases map to TRBD1. Germline-derived CDR1 and CDR2 are SEHNR and FQNEAQ (reference sequence). The CDR3 extends over 18 amino acids. V shed 0 bases and J 2 bases; nucleotides not matched to a gene: 9. CDR3 DNA sequence: TGTGCCAGCAGCTTAGCGAAATGGACAGGGGACCTCACAGATACGCAGTATTTT. This translates into CASSLAKWTGDLTDTQYF.

The CDR3: CASSRGFGTGELFF. Written as DNA, the CDR3 is TGTGCCAGCAGCCGGGGGTTCGGGACCGGGGAGCTGTTTTTT. The chain combines TRBV7-2 with TRBJ2-2, with D possibly TRBD2 on 6 matching bases. This CDR3 has 14 amino acids. Germline values: CDR1 SGHTA, CDR2 FQGNSA. The V and J ends lost 5 bases and 5 bases respectively, with 12 bases between them.

The rearrangement links TRBV28 to TRBJ2-7; the match to TRBD2 covers 10 bases. The CDR3 contains 17 residues. Germline V CDR1 and CDR2: MDHEN, SYDVKM. The V and J ends lost 2 bases and 0 bases, in that order; junction bases with no gene match: 7. The CDR3 bases are TGTGCCAGCAGTTTAGTTCGCCTAGCGGGGGCCTCCTACGAGCAGTACTTC. This sequence encodes CASSLVRLAGASYEQYF.

As DNA, the CDR3 is TGTGCCAGCAGCTTTCCTCCGAACACTGAAGCTTTCTTT. Its translation is CASSFPPNTEAFF. This chain connects TRBV7-2 to TRBJ1-1; D not certain. Between the trimmed V and J ends, which lost 3 bases and 1 base, there was a span of 6 bases. The germline gives CDR1 SGHTA, CDR2 FQGNSA. The CDR3 spans 13 residues.

The V call is TRBV4-3, the J call TRBJ2-3, with 10 bases fitting TRBD2. This CDR3 comprises 16 residues. Trimming cost V 5 bases and J 5 bases; bases outside gene matches: 10. Germline-derived CDR1 and CDR2 are LGHNA and YSLEER. The CDR3: CASSYGLAEGGDTQYF. The CDR3 nucleotides are TGCGCCAGCAGCTATGGACTAGCGGAGGGTGGAGATACGCAGTATTTT.

This clone was counted a single time. The chain uses TRBV29-1 and TRBJ1-1; 7 bases are shared with TRBD1. The CDR3 runs 14 residues. J was trimmed by 1 base and V by 3 bases; bases with no gene match: 5. Germline V gives CDR1 SQVTM, CDR2 ANQGSEA. The CDR3 here is CSVDSRQGNTEAFF. CDR3 DNA sequence: TGCAGCGTTGATTCTAGACAGGGGAACACTGAAGCTTTCTTT.

Details on this clone: The sample has other DNA sequences that encode this CDR3 too. The chain joins TRBV7-2 to TRBJ1-2; 10 bases map to TRBD1. The V segment lost 5 bases and the J segment 2 bases; nucleotides outside the gene matches: 5. Germline lookup yields CDR1 SGHTA and CDR2 FQGNSA. The CDR3 length is 15 residues. The CDR3 nucleotides are TGTGCCAGCAGCCCCGGGACAGGGGTCAACTATGGCTACACCTTC. Protein product: CASSPGTGVNYGYTF.

The rearrangement uses TRBV10-3 and TRBJ2-7, with a tentative D call TRBD2 (6 bases). Trimming took 4 bases from V and 0 from J, leaving 13 bases between them. Germline V CDR1 and CDR2: ENHRY, SYGVKD. The CDR3 has 15 residues. CDR3 sequence: CAISGPASDSYEQYF. The CDR3 DNA reads as TGTGCCATCAGTGGCCCTGCTAGCGACTCCTACGAGCAGTACTTC.